This is a list of T cell receptor beta chains from one sample in a study of cytomegalovirus exposure and HLA in healthy donors. TCRdb keeps only in-frame clones here, not all; method: immunoSEQ multiplex PCR. This table holds 150,000 to 200,000 clones, approximately 84% found once. The sample was PBMCs. All receptors derive from a boy younger than 18 in good health and CMV-seronegative. Both conserved end residues are part of each CDR3. Each record gives: D gene, V gene, clone size, CDR3 length, J gene, CDR3 protein, CDR3 DNA. A D gene is named only where the DNA matches it firmly. Some rows mark clone size as missing; the rest say once, few, many or name a class of expanded clone.

d_gene: TRBD1; v_gene: TRBV2; abundance: few; len: 15; j_gene: TRBJ2-7; CDR3aa: CASSPQDRGNAEQYF; CDR3nt: TGTGCCAGCAGTCCCCAGGACAGGGGGAACGCCGAGCAGTACTTC
d_gene: TRBD2; v_gene: TRBV7-2; abundance: -; len: 15; j_gene: TRBJ2-5; CDR3aa: CASSFPSGWQETQYF; CDR3nt: TGTGCCAGCAGCTTTCCTAGCGGGTGGCAGGAGACCCAGTACTTC
d_gene: TRBD2; v_gene: TRBV7-9; abundance: -; len: 17; j_gene: TRBJ2-7; CDR3aa: CASSRGLAGAPTREQYF; CDR3nt: TGTGCCAGCAGCCGGGGACTAGCGGGAGCGCCTACGAGGGAGCAGTACTTC
d_gene: -; v_gene: TRBV4-1; abundance: -; len: 14; j_gene: TRBJ2-7; CDR3aa: CASSRFGETYEQYF; CDR3nt: TGCGCCAGCAGCCGATTCGGGGAGACTTACGAGCAGTACTTC
d_gene: -; v_gene: TRBV29-1; abundance: -; len: 16; j_gene: TRBJ1-1; CDR3aa: CSVTRASTVGSAEAFF; CDR3nt: TGCAGCGTCACCCGGGCCTCGACAGTCGGGAGCGCTGAAGCTTTCTTT
d_gene: -; v_gene: TRBV9; abundance: -; len: 17; j_gene: TRBJ2-5; CDR3aa: CASSVAGREGAQETQYF; CDR3nt: TGTGCCAGCAGCGTAGCTGGCAGGGAAGGGGCCCAAGAGACCCAGTACTTC
d_gene: TRBD2; v_gene: TRBV7-2; abundance: -; len: 11; j_gene: TRBJ2-1; CDR3aa: CASRLAGKQFF; CDR3nt: TGTGCCAGCAGACTAGCGGGTAAGCAGTTCTTC
d_gene: -; v_gene: TRBV19; abundance: -; len: 15; j_gene: TRBJ1-1; CDR3aa: CASSKRTASNTEAFF; CDR3nt: TGTGCCAGTAGTAAGAGGACAGCTTCAAACACTGAAGCTTTCTTT
d_gene: TRBD1; v_gene: TRBV30; abundance: -; len: 16; j_gene: TRBJ1-1; CDR3aa: CAWSVQQGVGNTEAFF; CDR3nt: TGTGCCTGGAGTGTACAACAGGGGGTGGGAAACACTGAAGCTTTCTTT
d_gene: -; v_gene: TRBV11-2; abundance: -; len: 15; j_gene: TRBJ2-5; CDR3aa: CASSPQGWSQETQYF; CDR3nt: TGTGCCAGCAGCCCTCAGGGTTGGTCTCAAGAGACCCAGTACTTC
d_gene: -; v_gene: TRBV6-5; abundance: -; len: 15; j_gene: TRBJ2-3; CDR3aa: CASSYFLGSTDTQYF; CDR3nt: TGTGCCAGCAGTTACTTTCTGGGCAGCACAGATACGCAGTATTTT
d_gene: -; v_gene: TRBV9; abundance: -; len: 15; j_gene: TRBJ2-1; CDR3aa: CASSVASDPYNEQFF; CDR3nt: TGTGCCAGCAGCGTAGCTAGCGACCCCTACAATGAGCAGTTCTTC
d_gene: TRBD2; v_gene: TRBV10-1; abundance: -; len: 17; j_gene: TRBJ2-1; CDR3aa: CASSADPSGGAGNEQFF; CDR3nt: TGCGCCAGCAGTGCCGATCCTAGCGGGGGGGCCGGGAATGAGCAGTTCTTC
d_gene: TRBD1; v_gene: TRBV28; abundance: -; len: 13; j_gene: TRBJ1-1; CDR3aa: CASSLGQGYEAFF; CDR3nt: TGTGCCAGCAGTTTGGGACAGGGATATGAAGCTTTCTTT
d_gene: -; v_gene: TRBV30; abundance: once; len: 11; j_gene: TRBJ2-7; CDR3aa: CAWQKAQGQYF; CDR3nt: TGTGCCTGGCAAAAGGCCCAGGGGCAGTACTTC
d_gene: TRBD1; v_gene: TRBV9; abundance: -; len: 14; j_gene: TRBJ2-5; CDR3aa: CASSVGDRVETQYF; CDR3nt: TGTGCCAGCAGCGTAGGCGACAGGGTAGAGACCCAGTACTTC
d_gene: -; v_gene: TRBV11-1; abundance: -; len: 14; j_gene: TRBJ1-1; CDR3aa: CASSFAVLNTEAFF; CDR3nt: TGTGCCAGCAGCTTCGCGGTCTTGAACACTGAAGCTTTCTTT
d_gene: -; v_gene: TRBV29-1; abundance: -; len: 11; j_gene: TRBJ1-1; CDR3aa: CSGSPETEAFF; CDR3nt: TGCAGCGGAAGCCCGGAGACTGAAGCTTTCTTT
d_gene: TRBD2; v_gene: TRBV5-6; abundance: -; len: 15; j_gene: TRBJ2-3; CDR3aa: CASSTTQRGGDTQYF; CDR3nt: TGTGCCAGCAGCACAACCCAGCGGGGGGGAGATACGCAGTATTTT
d_gene: -; v_gene: TRBV4-3; abundance: -; len: 15; j_gene: TRBJ1-2; CDR3aa: CASSQDRGQNYGYTF; CDR3nt: TGCGCCAGCAGCCAAGATCGAGGACAGAACTATGGCTACACCTTC
d_gene: TRBD1; v_gene: TRBV5-1; abundance: -; len: 18; j_gene: TRBJ2-1; CDR3aa: CASRHERGQGARRNEQFF; CDR3nt: TGCGCCAGCAGACACGAACGGGGACAGGGGGCTCGTAGGAATGAGCAGTTCTTC
d_gene: -; v_gene: TRBV5-1; abundance: -; len: 11; j_gene: TRBJ2-7; CDR3aa: CASSPGQWQYF; CDR3nt: TGCGCCAGCAGCCCCGGACAGTGGCAGTACTTC
d_gene: TRBD1; v_gene: TRBV5-1; abundance: -; len: 16; j_gene: TRBJ1-1; CDR3aa: CASSSAGQGTNTEAFF; CDR3nt: TGCGCCAGCAGCTCCGCGGGACAGGGGACGAACACTGAAGCTTTCTTT
d_gene: TRBD1; v_gene: TRBV6-5; abundance: -; len: 15; j_gene: TRBJ2-7; CDR3aa: CASSSGQGALSKQYF; CDR3nt: TGTGCCAGCAGTTCCGGACAGGGGGCGCTTTCCAAGCAGTACTTC
d_gene: -; v_gene: TRBV6-5; abundance: -; len: 15; j_gene: TRBJ1-3; CDR3aa: CASRRTGISGNTIYF; CDR3nt: TGTGCCAGCAGAAGAACCGGGATCTCTGGAAACACCATATATTTT
d_gene: -; v_gene: TRBV30; abundance: -; len: 13; j_gene: TRBJ1-2; CDR3aa: CAWSRPLRGGYTF; CDR3nt: TGTGCCTGGAGTAGGCCTCTCCGCGGAGGCTACACCTTC
d_gene: -; v_gene: TRBV2; abundance: few; len: 11; j_gene: TRBJ1-1; CDR3aa: CASFSGTEAFF; CDR3nt: TGTGCCAGCTTTAGCGGTACTGAAGCTTTCTTT
d_gene: -; v_gene: TRBV15; abundance: few; len: 15; j_gene: TRBJ1-5; CDR3aa: CATSSIGQHIQPQHF; CDR3nt: TGTGCCACCAGCAGCATAGGACAGCACATCCAGCCCCAGCATTTT